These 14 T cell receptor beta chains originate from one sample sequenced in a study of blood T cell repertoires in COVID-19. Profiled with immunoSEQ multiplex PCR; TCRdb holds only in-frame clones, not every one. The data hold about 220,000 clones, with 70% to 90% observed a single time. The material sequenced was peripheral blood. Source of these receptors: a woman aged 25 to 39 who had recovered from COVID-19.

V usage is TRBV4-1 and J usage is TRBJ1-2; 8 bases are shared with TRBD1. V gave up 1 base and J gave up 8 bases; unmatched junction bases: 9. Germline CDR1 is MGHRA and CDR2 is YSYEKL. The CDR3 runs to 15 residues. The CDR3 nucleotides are TGCGCCAGCAGCCAAGTCGGCCAGGGGGCGGGAGGCTACACCTTC. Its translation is CASSQVGQGAGGYTF.

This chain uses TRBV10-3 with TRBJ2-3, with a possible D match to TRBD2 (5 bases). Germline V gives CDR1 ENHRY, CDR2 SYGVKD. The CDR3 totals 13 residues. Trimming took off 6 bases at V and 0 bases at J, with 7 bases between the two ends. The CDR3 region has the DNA TGTGCCATCAGGACTACTAGCACAGATACGCAGTATTTT. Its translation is CAIRTTSTDTQYF.

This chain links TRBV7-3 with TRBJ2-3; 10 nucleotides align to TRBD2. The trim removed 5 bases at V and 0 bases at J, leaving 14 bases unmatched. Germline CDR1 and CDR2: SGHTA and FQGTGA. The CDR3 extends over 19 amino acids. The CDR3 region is CASSTLGLAGVGSTDTQYF. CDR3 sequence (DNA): TGTGCCAGCAGCACTTTAGGGCTAGCGGGGGTCGGAAGCACAGATACGCAGTATTTT.

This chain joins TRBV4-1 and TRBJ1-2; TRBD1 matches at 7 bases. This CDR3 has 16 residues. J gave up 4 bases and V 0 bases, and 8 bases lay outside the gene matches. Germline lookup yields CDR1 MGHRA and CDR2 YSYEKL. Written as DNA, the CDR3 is TGCGCCAGCAGCCAAGATGAAGGGGGCGGGTTCTATGGCTACACCTTC. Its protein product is CASSQDEGGGFYGYTF.

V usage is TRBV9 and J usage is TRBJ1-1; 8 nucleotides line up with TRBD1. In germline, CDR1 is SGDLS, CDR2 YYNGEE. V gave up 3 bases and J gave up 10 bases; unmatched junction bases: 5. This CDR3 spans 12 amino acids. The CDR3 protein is CASSGETGVAFF. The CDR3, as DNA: TGTGCCAGCAGCGGGGAGACAGGGGTAGCTTTCTTT. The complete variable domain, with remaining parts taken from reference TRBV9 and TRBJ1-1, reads DSGVTQTPKHLITATGQRVTLRCSPRSGDLSVYWYQQSLDQGLQFLIQYYNGEERAKGNILERFSAQQFPDLHSELNLSSLELGDSALYFCASSGETGVAFFGQGTRLTVV.

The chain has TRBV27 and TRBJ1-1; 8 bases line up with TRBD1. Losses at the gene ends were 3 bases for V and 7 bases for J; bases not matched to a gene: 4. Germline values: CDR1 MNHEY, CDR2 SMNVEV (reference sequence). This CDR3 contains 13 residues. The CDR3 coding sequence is TGTGCCAGCAGTTTCGGACAGGGCCTTGAAGCTTTCTTT. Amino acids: CASSFGQGLEAFF.

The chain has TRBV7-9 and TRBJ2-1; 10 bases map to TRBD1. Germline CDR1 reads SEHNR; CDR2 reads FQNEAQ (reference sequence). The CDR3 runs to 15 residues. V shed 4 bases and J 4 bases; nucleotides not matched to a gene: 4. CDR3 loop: CASSSDRGAYNEQFF. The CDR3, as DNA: TGTGCCAGCAGCTCGGACAGGGGGGCATACAATGAGCAGTTCTTC.

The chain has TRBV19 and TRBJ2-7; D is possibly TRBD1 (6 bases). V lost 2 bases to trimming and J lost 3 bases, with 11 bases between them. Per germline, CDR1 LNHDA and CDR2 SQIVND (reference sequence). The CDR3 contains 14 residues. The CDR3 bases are TGTGCCAGTAGTATAATAGGGGGTGGCTACGAGCAGTACTTC. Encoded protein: CASSIIGGGYEQYF.

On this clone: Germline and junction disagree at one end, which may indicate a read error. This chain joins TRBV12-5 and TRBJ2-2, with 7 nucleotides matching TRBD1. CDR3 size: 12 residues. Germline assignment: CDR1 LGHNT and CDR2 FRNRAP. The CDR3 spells CASGSLPGGLFF. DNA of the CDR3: TGTGCTAGTGGGTCCCTACCAGGGGGGCTGTTTTTT.

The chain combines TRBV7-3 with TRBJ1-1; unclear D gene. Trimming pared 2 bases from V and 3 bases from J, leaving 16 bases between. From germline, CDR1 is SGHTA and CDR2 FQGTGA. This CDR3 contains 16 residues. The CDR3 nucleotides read TGTGCCAGCAGCTTAGATTCTGGGCGGGGATACACTGAAGCTTTCTTT. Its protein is CASSLDSGRGYTEAFF.

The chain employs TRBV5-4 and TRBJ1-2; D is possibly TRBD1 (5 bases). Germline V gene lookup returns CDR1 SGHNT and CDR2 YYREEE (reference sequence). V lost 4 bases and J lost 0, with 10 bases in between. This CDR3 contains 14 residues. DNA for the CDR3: TGTGCCAGCAGCCTCGGGGGGGCTAACTATGGCTACACCTTC. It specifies CASSLGGANYGYTF. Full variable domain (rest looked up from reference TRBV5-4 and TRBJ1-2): ETGVTQSPTHLIKTRGQQVTLRCSSQSGHNTVSWYQQALGQGPQFIFQYYREEENGRGNFPPRFSGLQFPNYSSELNVNALELDDSALYLCASSLGGANYGYTFGSGTRLTVV.

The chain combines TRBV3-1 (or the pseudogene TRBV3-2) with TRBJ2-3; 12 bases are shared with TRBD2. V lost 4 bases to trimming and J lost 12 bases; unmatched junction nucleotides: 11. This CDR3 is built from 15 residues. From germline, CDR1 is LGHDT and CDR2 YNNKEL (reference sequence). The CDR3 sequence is CASSPLAGGTLGQYF. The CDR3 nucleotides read TGTGCCAGCAGCCCCCTAGCGGGGGGGACTCTAGGTCAGTATTTT.

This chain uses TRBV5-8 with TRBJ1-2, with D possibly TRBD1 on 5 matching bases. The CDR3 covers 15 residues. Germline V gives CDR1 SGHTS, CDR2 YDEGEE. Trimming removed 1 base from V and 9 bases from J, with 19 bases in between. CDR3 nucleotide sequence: TGTGCCAGCAGCTTGTGGTGGACACGCGACGTGAGCTACACCTTC. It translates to CASSLWWTRDVSYTF. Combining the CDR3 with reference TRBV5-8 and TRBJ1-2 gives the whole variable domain EAGVTQSPTHLIKTRGQQATLRCSPISGHTSVYWYQQALGLGLQFLLWYDEGEERNRGNFPPRFSGRQFPNYSSELNVNALELEDSALYLCASSLWWTRDVSYTFGSGTRLTVV.

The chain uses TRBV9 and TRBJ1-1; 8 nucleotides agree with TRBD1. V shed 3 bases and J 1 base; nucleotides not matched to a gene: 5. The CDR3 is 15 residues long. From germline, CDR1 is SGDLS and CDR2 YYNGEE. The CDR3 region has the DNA TGTGCCAGCAGCGGTGGACAGGGACGGAACACTGAAGCTTTCTTT. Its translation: CASSGGQGRNTEAFF.